This T cell receptor (beta chain) emerged from a study of blood T cell repertoires in COVID-19. This CDR3 contains 14 residues. V lost 5 bases to trimming and J lost 5 bases, with 15 bases between them. CDR1 MNHEY and CDR2 SVGEGT come from the germline V gene. Source study methods: Amplification of reference gene primers provided the estimated nucleated cell counts. Using immunoSEQ multiplex PCR, the repertoire was profiled, and TCRdb retains in-frame clones only, with some absent. V, J and clone size are taken as reported in that table, and D and trimming were inferred from the DNA itself. The repertoire includes around 380,000 clones, more than 75% of them detected once, and around 1.3% sits in the top ten. The cohort comprised adults aged about 18 to 100 years residing in under 30 US areas. Participants were placed into cohorts based on the clinical history they reported. The study counted Cohort 3 donors as recovered given two negative PCRs, clearance, or symptom resolution.

The sequence was collected from a man aged 30 to 39 who had recovered from COVID-19. V usage is TRBV6-2 or TRBV6-3 and J usage is TRBJ1-2; D unclear. Sequences were obtained from PBMCs or T cells enriched from blood (not recorded which). The CDR3 DNA reads as TGTGCCAGCAGTCGCCCTGTGACGGGATATGGCTACACCTTC. Translating gives CASSRPVTGYGYTF.